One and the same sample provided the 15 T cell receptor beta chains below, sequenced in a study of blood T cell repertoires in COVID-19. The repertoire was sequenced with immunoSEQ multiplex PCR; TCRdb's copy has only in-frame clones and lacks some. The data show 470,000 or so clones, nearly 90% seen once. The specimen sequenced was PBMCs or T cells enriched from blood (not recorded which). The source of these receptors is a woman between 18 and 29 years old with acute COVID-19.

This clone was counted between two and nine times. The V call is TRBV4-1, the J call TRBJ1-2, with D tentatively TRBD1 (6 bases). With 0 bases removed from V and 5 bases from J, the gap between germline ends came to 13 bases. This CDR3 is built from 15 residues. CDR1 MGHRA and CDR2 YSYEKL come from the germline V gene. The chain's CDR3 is CASSQDSGRGYGYTF. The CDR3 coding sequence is TGCGCCAGCAGCCAAGATAGTGGCAGGGGTTATGGCTACACCTTC.

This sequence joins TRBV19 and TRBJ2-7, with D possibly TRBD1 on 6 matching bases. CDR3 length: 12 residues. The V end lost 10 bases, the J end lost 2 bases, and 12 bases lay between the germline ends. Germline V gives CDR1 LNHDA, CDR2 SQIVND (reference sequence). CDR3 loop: CATTDRAYEQYF. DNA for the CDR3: TGTGCCACAACGGACAGAGCCTACGAGCAGTACTTC.

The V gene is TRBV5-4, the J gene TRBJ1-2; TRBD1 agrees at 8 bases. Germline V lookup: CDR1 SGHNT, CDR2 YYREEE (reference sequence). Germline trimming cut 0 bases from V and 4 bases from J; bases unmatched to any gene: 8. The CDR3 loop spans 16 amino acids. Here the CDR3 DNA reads TGTGCCAGCAGCTTGGGGACAGGGCCACTCGGCTATGGCTACACCTTC. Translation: CASSLGTGPLGYGYTF.

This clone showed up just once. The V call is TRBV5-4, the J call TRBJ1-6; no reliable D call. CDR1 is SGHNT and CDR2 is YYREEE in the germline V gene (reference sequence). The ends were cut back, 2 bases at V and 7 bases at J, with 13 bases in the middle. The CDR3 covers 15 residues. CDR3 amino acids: CASSFSGPGNSPLHF. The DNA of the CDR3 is TGTGCCAGCAGCTTTTCAGGTCCCGGAAATTCACCCCTCCACTTT.

Here the CDR3 reads CASSDGPLLFF. The CDR3, as DNA: TGTGCCAGCAGTGATGGCCCATTGCTGTTTTTT. This sequence joins TRBV27 and TRBJ1-4; unclear D gene. The length of the CDR3 is 11 residues. Germline CDR1 and CDR2: MNHEY and SMNVEV (reference sequence). Trimming shortened V by 5 bases and J by 14 bases, and 12 bases separated the two germline ends.

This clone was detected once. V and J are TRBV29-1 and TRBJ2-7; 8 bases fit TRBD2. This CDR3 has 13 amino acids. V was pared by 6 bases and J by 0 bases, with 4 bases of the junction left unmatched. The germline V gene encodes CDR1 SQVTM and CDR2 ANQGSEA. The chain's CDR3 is CSVPGLDSYEQYF. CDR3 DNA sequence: TGCAGCGTGCCGGGACTAGACTCCTACGAGCAGTACTTC.

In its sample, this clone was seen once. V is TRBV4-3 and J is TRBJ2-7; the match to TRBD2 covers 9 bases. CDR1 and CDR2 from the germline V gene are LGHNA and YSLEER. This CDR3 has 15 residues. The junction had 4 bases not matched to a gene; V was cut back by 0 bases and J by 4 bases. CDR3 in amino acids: CASSQEVAGGYEQYF. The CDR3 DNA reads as TGCGCCAGCAGCCAAGAGGTGGCGGGAGGGTACGAGCAGTACTTC.

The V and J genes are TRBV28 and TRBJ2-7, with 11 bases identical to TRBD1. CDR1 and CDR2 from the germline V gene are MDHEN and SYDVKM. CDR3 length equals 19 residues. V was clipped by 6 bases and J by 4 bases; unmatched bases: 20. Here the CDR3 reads CASSLDRRDRGKVLYEQYF. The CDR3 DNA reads TGTGCCAGCAGCCTAGACCGTCGGGACAGGGGGAAAGTTCTTTACGAGCAGTACTTC.

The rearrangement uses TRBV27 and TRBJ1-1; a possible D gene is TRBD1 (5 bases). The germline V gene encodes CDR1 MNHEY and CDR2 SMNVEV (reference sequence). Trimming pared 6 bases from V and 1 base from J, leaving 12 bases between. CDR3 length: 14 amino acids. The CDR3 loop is CASRTGLENTEAFF. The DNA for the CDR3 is TGTGCCAGCAGAACGGGACTCGAGAACACTGAAGCTTTCTTT.

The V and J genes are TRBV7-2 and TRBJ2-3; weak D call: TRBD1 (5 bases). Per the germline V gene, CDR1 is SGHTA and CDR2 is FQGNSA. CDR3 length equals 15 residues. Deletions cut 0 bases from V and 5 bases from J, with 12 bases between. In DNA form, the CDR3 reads TGTGCCAGCAGCTTAGCCAGGGTGGAGAGAGATACGCAGTATTTT. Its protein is CASSLARVERDTQYF.

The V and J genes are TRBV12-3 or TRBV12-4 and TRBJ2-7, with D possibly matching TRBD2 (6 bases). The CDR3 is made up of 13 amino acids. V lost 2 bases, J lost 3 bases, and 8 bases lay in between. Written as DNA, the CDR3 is TGTGCCAGCAGTTTATTTAGCGGCTACGAGCAGTACTTC. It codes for CASSLFSGYEQYF.

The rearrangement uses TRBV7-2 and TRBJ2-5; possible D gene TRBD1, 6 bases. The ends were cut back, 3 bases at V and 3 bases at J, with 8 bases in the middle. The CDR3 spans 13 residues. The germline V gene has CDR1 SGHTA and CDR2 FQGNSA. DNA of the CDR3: TGTGCCAGCAGCTTTGGACAGAAAGAGACCCAGTACTTC. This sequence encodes CASSFGQKETQYF.

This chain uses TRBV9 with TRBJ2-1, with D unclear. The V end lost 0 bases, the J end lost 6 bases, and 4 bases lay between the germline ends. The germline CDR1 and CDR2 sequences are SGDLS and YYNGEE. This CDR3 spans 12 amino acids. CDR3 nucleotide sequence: TGTGCCAGCAGCGTAGCCTCCAATGAGCAGTTCTTC. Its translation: CASSVASNEQFF.

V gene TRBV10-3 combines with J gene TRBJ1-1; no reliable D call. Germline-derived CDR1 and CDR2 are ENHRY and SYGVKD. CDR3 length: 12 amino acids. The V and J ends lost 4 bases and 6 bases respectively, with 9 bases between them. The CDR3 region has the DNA TGTGCCATCAGTGGGACTTTTCCTGAAGCTTTCTTT. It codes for CAISGTFPEAFF.

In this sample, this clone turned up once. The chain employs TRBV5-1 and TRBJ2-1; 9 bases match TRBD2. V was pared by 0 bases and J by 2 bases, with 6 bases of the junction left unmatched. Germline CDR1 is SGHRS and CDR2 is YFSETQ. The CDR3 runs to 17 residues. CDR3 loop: CASSLAVREGTYNEQFF. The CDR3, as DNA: TGCGCCAGCAGCTTGGCCGTGCGGGAGGGTACCTACAATGAGCAGTTCTTC. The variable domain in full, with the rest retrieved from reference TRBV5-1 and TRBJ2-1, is KAGVTQTPRYLIKTRGQQVTLSCSPISGHRSVSWYQQTPGQGLQFLFEYFSETQRNKGNFPGRFSGRQFSNSRSEMNVSTLELGDSALYLCASSLAVREGTYNEQFFGPGTRLTVL.